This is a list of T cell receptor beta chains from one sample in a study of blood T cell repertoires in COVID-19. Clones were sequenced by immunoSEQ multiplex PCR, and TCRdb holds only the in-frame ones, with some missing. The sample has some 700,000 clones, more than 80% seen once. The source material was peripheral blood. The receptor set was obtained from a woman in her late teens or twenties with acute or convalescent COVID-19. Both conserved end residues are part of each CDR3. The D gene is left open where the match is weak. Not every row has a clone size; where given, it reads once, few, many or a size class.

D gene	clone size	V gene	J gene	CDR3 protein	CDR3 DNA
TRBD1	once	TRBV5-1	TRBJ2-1	CASSLRPGQRDNEQFF	TGCGCCAGCAGCCTCCGCCCGGGACAGAGAGACAATGAGCAGTTCTTC
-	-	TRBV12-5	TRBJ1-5	CASGLVRWFGKPFNQPQHF	TGTGCTAGTGGTTTGGTACGCTGGTTCGGGAAGCCTTTCAATCAGCCCCAGCATTTT
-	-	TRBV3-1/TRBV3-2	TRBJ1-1	CASSPLDSPNTEAFF	TGTGCCAGCAGCCCTCTGGACTCCCCGAACACTGAAGCTTTCTTT
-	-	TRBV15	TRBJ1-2	CATSRDWQGYGYTF	TGTGCCACCAGCAGAGATTGGCAGGGCTATGGCTACACCTTC
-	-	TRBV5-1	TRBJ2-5	CASSLGRAAQETQYF	TGCGCCAGCAGCTTGGGGCGGGCGGCCCAAGAGACCCAGTACTTC
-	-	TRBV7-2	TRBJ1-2	CASSTAGSNYGYTF	TGTGCCAGCAGCACGGCGGGTTCTAACTATGGCTACACCTTC
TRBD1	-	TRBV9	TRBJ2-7	CASSGTGPGDYEQYF	TGTGCCAGCAGCGGGACAGGGCCTGGGGATTACGAGCAGTACTTC
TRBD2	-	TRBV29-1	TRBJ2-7	CSVVGRAPSYEQYF	TGCAGCGTTGTTGGGAGGGCCCCCTCCTACGAGCAGTACTTC
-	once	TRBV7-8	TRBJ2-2	CASSHAGFDTGELFF	TGTGCCAGCAGCCACGCAGGGTTCGACACCGGGGAGCTGTTTTTT
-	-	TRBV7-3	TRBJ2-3	CASSLGAGPDTQYF	TGTGCCAGCAGCCTAGGGGCGGGACCAGATACGCAGTATTTT
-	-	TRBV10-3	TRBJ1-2	CAISESLRQFIYTF	TGTGCCATCAGTGAGTCACTCCGACAGTTTATCTACACCTTC
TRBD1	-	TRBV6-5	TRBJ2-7	CASSYVLRGLVEQYF	TGTGCCAGCAGTTACGTCTTGAGGGGGCTAGTCGAGCAGTACTTC
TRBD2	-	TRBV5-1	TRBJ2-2	CASSRGLAGGLEELFF	TGCGCCAGCAGCCGCGGACTAGCGGGGGGGCTCGAGGAGCTGTTTTTT
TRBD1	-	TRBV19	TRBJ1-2	CTSSMTGGTSGYTF	TGTACCAGTAGTATGACAGGGGGAACCTCGGGCTACACCTTC
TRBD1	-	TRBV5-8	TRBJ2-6	CASSYPGTGAGANVLTF	TGTGCCAGCAGTTACCCCGGGACAGGGGCTGGGGCCAACGTCCTGACTTTC
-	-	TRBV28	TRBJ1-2	CASSLAGSLSRNYGYTF	TGTGCCAGCAGTTTAGCGGGATCGTTGAGTCGAAACTATGGCTACACCTTC
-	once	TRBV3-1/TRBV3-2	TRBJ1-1	CASSTRGRTEAFF	TGTGCCAGCAGCACCCGGGGAAGAACTGAAGCTTTCTTT
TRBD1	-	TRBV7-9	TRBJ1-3	CASSSYRGNSGNTIYF	TGTGCCAGCAGCTCCTACAGGGGGAACTCTGGAAACACCATATATTTT
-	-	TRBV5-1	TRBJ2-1	CASSHHNRSSYNEQFF	TGCGCCAGCAGCCACCACAACAGATCCTCCTACAATGAGCAGTTCTTC
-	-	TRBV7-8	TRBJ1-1	CASSFGVNEAFF	TGTGCCAGCAGCTTCGGGGTTAATGAAGCTTTCTTT
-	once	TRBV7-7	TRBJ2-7	CASSFLEAYSYEQYF	TGTGCCAGCAGCTTTTTGGAGGCCTATTCCTACGAGCAGTACTTC
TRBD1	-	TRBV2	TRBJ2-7	CATTDRSYEQYF	TGTGCCACAACGGACAGGTCCTACGAGCAGTACTTC
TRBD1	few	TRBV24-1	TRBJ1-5	CATSDGNWDSSNQPQHF	TGTGCCACCAGTGATGGTAACTGGGACAGTAGCAATCAGCCCCAGCATTTT
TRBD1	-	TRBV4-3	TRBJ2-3	CASSFGQGADTQYF	TGCGCCAGCAGCTTTGGACAGGGTGCAGATACGCAGTATTTT
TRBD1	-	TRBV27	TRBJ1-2	CASSLTGGPFGYTF	TGTGCCAGCAGTTTGACAGGGGGTCCTTTTGGCTACACCTTC
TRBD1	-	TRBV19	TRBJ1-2	CASATGERRYTF	TGTGCCAGCGCCACAGGGGAGCGGCGCTACACCTTC
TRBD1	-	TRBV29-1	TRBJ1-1	CSVTTGGEAFF	TGCAGCGTGACGACAGGGGGTGAAGCTTTCTTT
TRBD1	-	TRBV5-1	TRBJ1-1	CASSLVPITGGGDKAFF	TGCGCCAGCAGCTTGGTCCCTATAACAGGGGGCGGTGACAAAGCTTTCTTT
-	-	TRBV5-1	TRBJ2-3	CASSLARASDTQYF	TGCGCCAGCAGCTTGGCCAGGGCGTCCGACACGCAGTATTTT
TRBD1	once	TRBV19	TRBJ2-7	CASSPGQSLNEQYF	TGTGCCAGTAGTCCGGGACAGTCACTCAACGAGCAGTACTTC
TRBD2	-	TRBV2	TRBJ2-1	CASRSLAGGPRGQFF	TGTGCCAGCAGGTCACTAGCGGGGGGTCCTCGGGGGCAGTTCTTC
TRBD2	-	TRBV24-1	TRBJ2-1	CATSDPTSGGYNEQFF	TGTGCCACCAGTGACCCAACTAGCGGGGGTTACAATGAGCAGTTCTTC
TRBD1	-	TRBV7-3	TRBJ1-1	CASSLTGSTEAFF	TGTGCCAGCAGCTTGACAGGGAGCACTGAAGCTTTCTTT
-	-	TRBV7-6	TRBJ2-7	CASSLWEINEGWDEQYF	TGTGCCAGCAGCTTATGGGAAATTAATGAGGGTTGGGACGAGCAGTACTTC
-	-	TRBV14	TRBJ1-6	CASSQDLRSPLHF	TGTGCCAGCAGCCAAGATCTTAGATCACCCCTCCACTTT
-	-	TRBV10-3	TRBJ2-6	CAISDRQSRSVLTF	TGTGCCATCAGTGATCGGCAGTCTAGGAGCGTCCTGACTTTC
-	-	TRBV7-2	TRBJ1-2	CASSSTGDWGYGYTF	TGTGCCAGCAGTTCGACCGGGGACTGGGGCTATGGCTACACCTTC
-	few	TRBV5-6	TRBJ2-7	CASSSTGLTYEQYF	TGTGCCAGCAGCTCTACAGGGCTTACCTACGAGCAGTACTTC
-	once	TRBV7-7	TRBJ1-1	CASSLSASSEAFF	TGTGCCAGCAGCTTATCCGCGAGCTCTGAAGCTTTCTTT
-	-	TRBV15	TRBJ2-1	CATSRDGGAYNEQFF	TGTGCCACCAGCAGAGACGGCGGGGCTTACAATGAGCAGTTCTTC
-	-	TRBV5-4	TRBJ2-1	CASSNPLLVSGEQFF	TGTGCCAGCAGCAACCCATTACTAGTCTCGGGTGAGCAGTTCTTC
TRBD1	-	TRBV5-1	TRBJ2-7	CASSLAGQGVEQYF	TGCGCCAGCAGCTTGGCCGGACAGGGAGTCGAGCAGTACTTC
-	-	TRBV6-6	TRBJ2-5	CASSQRETQYF	TGTGCCAGCAGTCAACGGGAGACCCAGTACTTC
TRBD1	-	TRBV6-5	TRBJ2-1	CASSLGQGGSDEQFF	TGTGCCAGCAGTTTGGGACAGGGAGGTAGCGATGAGCAGTTCTTC
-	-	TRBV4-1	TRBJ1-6	CASSHRAGGSLHF	TGCGCCAGCAGCCATAGAGCCGGGGGGTCCCTCCACTTT
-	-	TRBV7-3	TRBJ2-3	CASSLMGNPAGTDTQYF	TGTGCCAGCAGCTTAATGGGCAATCCTGCCGGTACAGATACGCAGTATTTT
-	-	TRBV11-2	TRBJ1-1	CASSSRRVSSTEAFF	TGTGCCAGCAGCTCTCGCAGGGTGTCGAGCACTGAAGCTTTCTTT
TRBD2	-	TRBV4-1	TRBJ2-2	CASSRAGTTNTGELFF	TGCGCCAGCAGCCGAGCCGGGACTACTAACACCGGGGAGCTGTTTTTT
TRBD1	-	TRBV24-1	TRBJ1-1	CATSDPDRGLFMNTEAFF	TGTGCCACCAGTGACCCCGACAGGGGGTTATTCATGAACACTGAAGCTTTCTTT
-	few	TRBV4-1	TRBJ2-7	CASSQDRGTPYEQYF	TGCGCCAGCAGCCAAGATCGAGGCACCCCCTACGAGCAGTACTTC
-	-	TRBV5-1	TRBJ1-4	CASSLGAGPNEKLFF	TGCGCCAGCAGCTTGGGAGCAGGGCCTAATGAAAAACTGTTTTTT
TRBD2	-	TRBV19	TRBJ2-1	CASSELAGAINEQFF	TGTGCCAGTAGTGAACTAGCGGGGGCCATCAATGAGCAGTTCTTC
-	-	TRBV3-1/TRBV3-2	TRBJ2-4	CASSLRDAKNIQYF	TGTGCCAGCAGCCTACGGGATGCCAAAAACATTCAGTACTTC
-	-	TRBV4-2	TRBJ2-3	CASSQEETDTQYF	TGTGCCAGCAGCCAAGAAGAGACAGATACGCAGTATTTT
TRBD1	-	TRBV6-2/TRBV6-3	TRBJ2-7	CASSYGGTGGIYEQYF	TGTGCCAGCAGTTACGGGGGGACAGGGGGGATCTACGAGCAGTACTTC